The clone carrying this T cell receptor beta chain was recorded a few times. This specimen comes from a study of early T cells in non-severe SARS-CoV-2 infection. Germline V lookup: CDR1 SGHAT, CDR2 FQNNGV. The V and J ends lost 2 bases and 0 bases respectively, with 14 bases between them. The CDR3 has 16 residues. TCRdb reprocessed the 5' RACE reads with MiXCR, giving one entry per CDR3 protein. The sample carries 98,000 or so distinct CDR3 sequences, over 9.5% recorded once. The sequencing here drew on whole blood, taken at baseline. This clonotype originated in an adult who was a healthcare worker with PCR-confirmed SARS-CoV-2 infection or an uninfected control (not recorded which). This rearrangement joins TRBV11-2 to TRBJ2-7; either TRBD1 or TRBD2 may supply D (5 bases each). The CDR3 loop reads CASSLLQGRNSYEQYF. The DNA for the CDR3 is TGTGCCAGCAGCTTACTTCAGGGACGCAACTCCTACGAGCAGTACTTC.